This T cell receptor (beta chain) was recorded in a study of blood T cell repertoires in COVID-19. Study in general: Sources were T cells, B-cell-depleted T cells, or PBMCs; the material itself was cDNA or gDNA.

The repertoire was sequenced with immunoSEQ multiplex PCR; TCRdb's copy has only in-frame clones and lacks some. The table shows around 160,000 clones, with about 84% occurring only once. This clone was observed a few times. Participants' reported clinical history set cohort assignment. V lost 5 bases, J lost 6 bases, and 11 bases lay in between. Germline CDR1 GTSNPN, CDR2 SVGIG (reference sequence). The CDR3 has 11 amino acids. The material sequenced was PBMCs or T cells enriched from blood (not recorded which). This chain links TRBV30 with TRBJ2-7, with a possible D match to TRBD1 (6 bases). This sequence originates from a man aged 35 to 55 who had recovered from COVID-19. CDR3 in DNA: TGTGCCTGGTCAACAGGGTCCGAGCAGTACTTC. Translating it yields CAWSTGSEQYF. The entire variable domain, with the rest obtained from reference TRBV30 and TRBJ2-7, is as follows: SQTIHQWPATLVQPVGSPLSLECTVEGTSNPNLYWYRQAAGRGLQLLFYSVGIGQISSEVPQNLSASRPQDRQFILSSKKLLLSDSGFYLCAWSTGSEQYFGPGTRLTVT.